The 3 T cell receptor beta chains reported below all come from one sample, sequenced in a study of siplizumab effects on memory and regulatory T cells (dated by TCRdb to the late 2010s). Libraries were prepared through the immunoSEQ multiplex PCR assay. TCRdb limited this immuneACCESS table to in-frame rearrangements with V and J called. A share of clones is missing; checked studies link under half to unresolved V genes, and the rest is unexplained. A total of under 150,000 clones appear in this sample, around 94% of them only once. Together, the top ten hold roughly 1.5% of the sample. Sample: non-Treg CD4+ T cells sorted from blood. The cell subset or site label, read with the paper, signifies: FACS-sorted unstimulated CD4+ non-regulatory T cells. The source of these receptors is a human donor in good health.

The CDR3 sequence: CASSPLGGQIQNEQYF. The CDR3 coding sequence is TGTGCCAGCAGCCCCTTGGGGGGGCAAATACAGAACGAGCAGTACTTC. The rearrangement joins TRBV7-2 to TRBJ2-7; possibly TRBD2 for D (7 bases). V lost 5 bases, J lost 5 bases, and 22 bases lay in between. Germline V gives CDR1 SGHTA, CDR2 FQGNSA. The CDR3 spans 16 residues.

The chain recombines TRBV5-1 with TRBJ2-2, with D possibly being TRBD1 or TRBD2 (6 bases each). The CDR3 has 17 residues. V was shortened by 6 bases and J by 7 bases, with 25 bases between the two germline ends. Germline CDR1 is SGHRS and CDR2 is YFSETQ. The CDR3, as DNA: TGCGCCAGCACCCTGGGGACTTACAGGGCGTACGTCGGGGAGCTGTTTTTT. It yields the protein CASTLGTYRAYVGELFF.

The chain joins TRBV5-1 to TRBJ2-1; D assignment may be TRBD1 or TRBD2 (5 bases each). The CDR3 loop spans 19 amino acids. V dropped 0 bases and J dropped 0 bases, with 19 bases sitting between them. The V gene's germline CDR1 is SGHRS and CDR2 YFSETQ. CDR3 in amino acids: CASSLANRGGSGSYNEQFF. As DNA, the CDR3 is TGCGCCAGCAGCTTGGCCAATCGGGGCGGGTCGGGCTCCTACAATGAGCAGTTCTTC.